This T cell receptor (beta chain) was recovered during a study of vaccination effects on CD4 cells after COVID-19. Turning to the study itself: PBMC were cultured at under 2.5 million per well with about 10 IU/ml IL-2 and about 9.4 ug/ml peptides.

General study points: Recruitment yielded few convalescent patients, and the study had no early post-infection timepoints. Marked clonal contraction of infection- and vaccine-induced clones was seen late after vaccination.

Following 10 days of culture, CD4+ T cells were isolated. Half the medium was swapped for IL-2 medium on days 3 and 7. A remark on this clone: Antigen unknown.

Here immunoSEQ multiplex PCR was the method, and the copy in TCRdb shows in-frame clones only, minus some. This table has some 40,000 clones, around 80% appearing once. CDR1 is LGHDT and CDR2 is YNNKEL in the germline V gene (reference sequence). This CDR3 is built from 15 residues. The V end was cut by 5 bases, the J end by 5 bases, with 17 bases between. The receptor was isolated from a human donor who received a COVID-19 vaccine. The material was CD4+ T cells from PBMCs cultured without peptide, obtained before COVID-19 vaccination. J is TRBJ2-3 and V is TRBV3-1 (or the pseudogene TRBV3-2), with a possible D match to TRBD2 (5 bases). The CDR3 loop reads CASSLRRGREDTQYF. The CDR3 DNA reads TGTGCCAGCAGCTTGAGACGAGGGCGAGAAGATACGCAGTATTTT.